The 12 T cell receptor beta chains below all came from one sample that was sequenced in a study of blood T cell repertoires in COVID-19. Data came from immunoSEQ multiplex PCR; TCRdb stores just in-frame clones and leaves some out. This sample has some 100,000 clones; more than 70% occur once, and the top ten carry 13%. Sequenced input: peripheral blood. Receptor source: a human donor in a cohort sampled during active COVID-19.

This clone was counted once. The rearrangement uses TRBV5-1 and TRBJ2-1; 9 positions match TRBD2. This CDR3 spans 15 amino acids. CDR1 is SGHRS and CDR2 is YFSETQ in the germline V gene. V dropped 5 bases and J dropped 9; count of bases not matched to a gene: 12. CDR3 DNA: TGCGCCAGCAGTCAAACCGTAGCGGGAGAGAGTGAGCAGTTCTTC. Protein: CASSQTVAGESEQFF.

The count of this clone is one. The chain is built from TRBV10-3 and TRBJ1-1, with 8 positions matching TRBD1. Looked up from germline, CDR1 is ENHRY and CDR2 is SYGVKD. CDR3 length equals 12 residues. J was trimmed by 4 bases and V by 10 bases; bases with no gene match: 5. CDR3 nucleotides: TGTGCCACCACAGGGGGGACCACTGAAGCTTTCTTT. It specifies CATTGGTTEAFF.

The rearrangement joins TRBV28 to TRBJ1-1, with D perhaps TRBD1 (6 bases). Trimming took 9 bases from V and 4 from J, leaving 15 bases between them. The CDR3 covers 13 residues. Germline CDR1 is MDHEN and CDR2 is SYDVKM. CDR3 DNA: TGTGCCAGTTTGGAGCTAGGGGGCACTGAAGCTTTCTTT. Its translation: CASLELGGTEAFF.

The CDR3 loop is CASSVGQGRMANVLTF. CDR3 in DNA: TGCGCCAGCAGCGTGGGACAGGGGCGTATGGCCAACGTCCTGACTTTC. The genes are TRBV5-1 and TRBJ2-6, with 10 nucleotides matching TRBD1. V was pared by 4 bases and J by 6 bases, with 7 bases of the junction left unmatched. Germline CDR1 reads SGHRS; CDR2 reads YFSETQ. This CDR3 spans 16 amino acids.

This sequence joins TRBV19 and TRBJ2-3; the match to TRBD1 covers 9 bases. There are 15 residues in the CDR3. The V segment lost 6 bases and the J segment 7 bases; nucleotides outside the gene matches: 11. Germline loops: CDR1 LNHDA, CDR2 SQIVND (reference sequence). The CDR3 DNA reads TGTGCCAGTAGCCTCACCGGGACAGGGCCACATACGCAGTATTTT. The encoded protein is CASSLTGTGPHTQYF.

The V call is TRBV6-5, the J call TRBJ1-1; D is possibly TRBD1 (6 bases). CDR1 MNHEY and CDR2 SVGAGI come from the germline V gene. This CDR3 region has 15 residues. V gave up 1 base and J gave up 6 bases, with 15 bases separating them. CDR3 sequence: CASSYFTGIGAEAFF. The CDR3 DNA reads TGTGCCAGCAGTTACTTCACAGGGATAGGCGCTGAAGCTTTCTTT.

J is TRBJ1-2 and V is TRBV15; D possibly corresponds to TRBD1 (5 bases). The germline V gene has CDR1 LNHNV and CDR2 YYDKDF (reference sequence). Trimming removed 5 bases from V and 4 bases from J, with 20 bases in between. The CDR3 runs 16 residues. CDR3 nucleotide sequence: TGTGCCACCAGCCCACGCATTTTAGCACAGGTCTATGGCTACACCTTC. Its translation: CATSPRILAQVYGYTF.

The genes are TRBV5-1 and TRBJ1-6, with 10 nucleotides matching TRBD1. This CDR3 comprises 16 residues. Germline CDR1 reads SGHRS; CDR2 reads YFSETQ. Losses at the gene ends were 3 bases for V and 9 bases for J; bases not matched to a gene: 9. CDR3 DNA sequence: TGCGCCAGCAGCTCGATACCGGGACAGGGGTCTTCACCCCTCCACTTT. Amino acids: CASSSIPGQGSSPLHF. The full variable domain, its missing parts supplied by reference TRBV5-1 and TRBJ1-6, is KAGVTQTPRYLIKTRGQQVTLSCSPISGHRSVSWYQQTPGQGLQFLFEYFSETQRNKGNFPGRFSGRQFSNSRSEMNVSTLELGDSALYLCASSSIPGQGSSPLHFGNGTRLTVT.

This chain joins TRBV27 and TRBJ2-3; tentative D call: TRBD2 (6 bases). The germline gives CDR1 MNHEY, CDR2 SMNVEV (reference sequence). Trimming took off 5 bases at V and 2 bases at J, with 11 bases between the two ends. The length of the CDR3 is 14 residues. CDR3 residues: CASSVGTLTDTQYF. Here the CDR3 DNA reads TGTGCCAGCAGTGTCGGGACTCTCACAGATACGCAGTATTTT.

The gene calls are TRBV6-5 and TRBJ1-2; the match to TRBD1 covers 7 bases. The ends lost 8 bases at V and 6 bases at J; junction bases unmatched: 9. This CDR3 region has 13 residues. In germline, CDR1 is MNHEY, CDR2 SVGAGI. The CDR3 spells CASRVRQGHGYTF. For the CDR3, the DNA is TGTGCCAGCCGGGTGAGACAGGGCCATGGCTACACCTTC.

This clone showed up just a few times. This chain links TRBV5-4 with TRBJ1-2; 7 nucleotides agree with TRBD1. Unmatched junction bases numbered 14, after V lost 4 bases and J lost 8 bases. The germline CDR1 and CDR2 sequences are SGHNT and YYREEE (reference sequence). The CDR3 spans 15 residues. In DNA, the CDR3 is TGTGCCAGCAGCCCCGACGGAGGGGGCGCCCCGGGCTACACCTTC. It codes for CASSPDGGGAPGYTF.

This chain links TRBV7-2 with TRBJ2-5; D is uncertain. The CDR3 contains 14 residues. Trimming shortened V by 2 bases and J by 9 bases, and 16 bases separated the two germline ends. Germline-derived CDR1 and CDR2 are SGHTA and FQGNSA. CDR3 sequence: CASSLKVEERSQYF. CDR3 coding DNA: TGTGCCAGCAGCTTAAAGGTCGAGGAAAGGTCCCAGTACTTC.